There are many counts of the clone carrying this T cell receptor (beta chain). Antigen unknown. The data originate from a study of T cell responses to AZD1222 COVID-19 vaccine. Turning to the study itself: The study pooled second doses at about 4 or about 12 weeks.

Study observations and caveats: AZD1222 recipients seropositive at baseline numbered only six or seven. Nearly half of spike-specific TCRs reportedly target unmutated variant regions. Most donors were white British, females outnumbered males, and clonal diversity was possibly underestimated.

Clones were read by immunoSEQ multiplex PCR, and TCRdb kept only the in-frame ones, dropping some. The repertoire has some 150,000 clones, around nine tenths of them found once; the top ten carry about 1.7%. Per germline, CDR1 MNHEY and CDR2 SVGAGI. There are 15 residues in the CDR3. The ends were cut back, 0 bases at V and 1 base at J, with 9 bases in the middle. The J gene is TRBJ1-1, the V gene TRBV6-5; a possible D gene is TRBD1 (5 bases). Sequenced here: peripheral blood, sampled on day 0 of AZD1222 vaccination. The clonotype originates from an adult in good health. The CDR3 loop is CASSYSGQQNTEAFF. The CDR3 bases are TGTGCCAGCAGTTACTCGGGGCAGCAGAACACTGAAGCTTTCTTT.